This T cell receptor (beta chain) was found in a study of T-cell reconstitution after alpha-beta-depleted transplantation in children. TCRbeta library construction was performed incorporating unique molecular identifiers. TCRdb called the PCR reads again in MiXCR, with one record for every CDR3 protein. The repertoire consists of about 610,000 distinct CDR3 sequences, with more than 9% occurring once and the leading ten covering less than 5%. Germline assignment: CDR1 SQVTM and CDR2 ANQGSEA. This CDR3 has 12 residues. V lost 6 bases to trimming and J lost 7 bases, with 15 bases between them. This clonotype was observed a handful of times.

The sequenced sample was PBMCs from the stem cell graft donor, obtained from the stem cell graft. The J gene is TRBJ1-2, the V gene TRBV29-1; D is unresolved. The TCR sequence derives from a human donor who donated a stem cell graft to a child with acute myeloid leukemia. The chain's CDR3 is CSVRRALGGYTF. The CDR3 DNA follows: TGCAGCGTCCGTCGGGCCCTGGGTGGCTACACCTTC. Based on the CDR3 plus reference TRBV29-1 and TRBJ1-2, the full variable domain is SAVISQKPSRDICQRGTSLTIQCQVDSQVTMMFWYRQQPGQSLTLIATANQGSEATYESGFVIDKFPISRPNLTFSTLTVSNMSPEDSSIYLCSVRRALGGYTFGSGTRLTVV.